This TCR beta chain was recovered during a study of identical twins. cDNA carried unique molecular identifiers, and a universal primer site was added by template switching. TCRdb itself ran the 5' RACE reads through MiXCR, one entry per CDR3 protein. The sample includes around 240,000 distinct CDR3 sequences, about 11% seen only once; the top ten take about a tenth. CDR1 LGHNA and CDR2 YNFKEQ come from the germline V gene. The CDR3 length is 16 residues. V was clipped by 1 base and J by 1 base; unmatched bases: 2. The genes are TRBV4-2 and TRBJ2-1; 9 positions match TRBD2. Specimen: memory T cells sorted from blood. The TCR sequence derives from a man between 50 and 59 years old in good health. The CDR3 sequence is CASSQGAGGSYNEQFF. In DNA form, the CDR3 reads TGTGCCAGCAGCCAAGGAGCGGGGGGTTCCTACAATGAGCAGTTCTTC.